This T cell receptor beta chain originates from a study of T-cell reconstitution after alpha-beta-depleted transplantation in children. General study findings and limits: Reported findings indicate that, about two months after transplant, alpha-beta T cells came from several hundred expanded clones, which were derived from non-depleted graft cells. Elevated TCRbeta diversity at day 60 was traced, in some patients, to surviving recipient T cells and thymic progenitors. Counts and diversity of T cells one year after transplant came mostly from newly produced T cells.

CDR1 is SGHAT and CDR2 is FQDESV in the germline V gene (reference sequence). With V trimmed by 4 bases and J by 9 bases, 30 bases remained unmatched. The length of the CDR3 is 21 residues. A remark on this clonotype: Antigen specificity is unknown.

Preparing the TCRbeta library involved the use of unique molecular identifiers. TCRdb redid the calling of the PCR reads with MiXCR, one entry per CDR3 protein. The data contain 240,000 or so distinct CDR3 sequences, under 9.5% of them singletons. The sequencing used PBMCs, mostly from graft donor cells, collected 180 days after TCRalphabeta/CD19-depleted stem cell transplant. This TCR was recovered from a male patient younger than 18 who had a stem cell transplant for acute lymphoblastic leukemia, so the T cells may come from the graft donor. The rearrangement links TRBV11-1 to TRBJ2-1; 7 bases map to TRBD2. CDR3 in amino acids: CASSWGSRDAEGGERRGEQFF. The CDR3 bases are TGTGCCAGCAGCTGGGGATCCCGGGACGCCGAGGGAGGGGAGCGCCGGGGTGAGCAGTTCTTC.